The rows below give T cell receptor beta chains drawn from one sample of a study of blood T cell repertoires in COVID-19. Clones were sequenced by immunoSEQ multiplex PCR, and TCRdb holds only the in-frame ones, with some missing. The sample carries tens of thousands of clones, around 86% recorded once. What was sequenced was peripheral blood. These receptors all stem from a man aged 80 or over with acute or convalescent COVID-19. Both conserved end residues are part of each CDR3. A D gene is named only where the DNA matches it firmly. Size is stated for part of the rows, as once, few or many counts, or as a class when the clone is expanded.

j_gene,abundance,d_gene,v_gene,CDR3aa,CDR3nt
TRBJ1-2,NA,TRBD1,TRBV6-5,CASSYSQGRNYGYTF,TGTGCCAGCAGTTACTCACAGGGGCGTAACTATGGCTACACCTTC
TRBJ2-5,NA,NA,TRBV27,CASSLSQGGGETQYF,TGTGCCAGCAGTTTGAGCCAGGGAGGCGGGGAGACCCAGTACTTC
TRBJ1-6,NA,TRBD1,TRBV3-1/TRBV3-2,CASSQGTGNNSPLHF,TGTGCCAGCAGCCAAGGGACAGGGAATAATTCACCCCTCCACTTT
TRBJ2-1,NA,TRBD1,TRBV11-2,CASKGQVYNEQFF,TGTGCCAGCAAGGGACAGGTGTACAATGAGCAGTTCTTC
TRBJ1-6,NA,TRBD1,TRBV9,CASSLTRDRYNSPLHF,TGTGCCAGCAGCCTTACCCGGGACAGATATAATTCACCCCTCCACTTT
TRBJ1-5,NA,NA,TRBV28,CASSSGNQPQHF,TGTGCCAGCAGCAGCGGAAATCAGCCCCAGCATTTT
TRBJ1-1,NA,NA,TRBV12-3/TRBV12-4,CASSAFQGFAFF,TGTGCCAGCAGTGCATTCCAGGGGTTCGCTTTCTTT
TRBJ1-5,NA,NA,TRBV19,CASSIVRGPSNQPQHF,TGTGCCAGTAGTATCGTCAGGGGCCCAAGCAATCAGCCCCAGCATTTT
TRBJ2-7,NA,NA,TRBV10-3,CAIIVYEQYF,TGTGCCATCATAGTCTACGAGCAGTACTTC
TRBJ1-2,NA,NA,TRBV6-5,CASQTIFQGDYGYTF,TGTGCCAGCCAAACCATCTTCCAGGGTGACTATGGCTACACCTTC
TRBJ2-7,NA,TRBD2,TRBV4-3,CASSPWTSGNYEQYF,TGCGCCAGCAGCCCCTGGACTAGCGGTAACTACGAGCAGTACTTC
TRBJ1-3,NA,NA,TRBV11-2,CASSLSRHGNTIYF,TGTGCCAGCAGCTTATCTCGACACGGAAACACCATATATTTT
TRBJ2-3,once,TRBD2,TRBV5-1,CASSLGGSGGRSDTQYF,TGCGCCAGCAGCTTGGGTGGTAGCGGGGGGCGGTCAGATACGCAGTATTTT
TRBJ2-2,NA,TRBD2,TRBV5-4,CASSLFASGGTGELFF,TGTGCCAGCAGCTTGTTTGCTAGCGGGGGGACCGGGGAGCTGTTTTTT
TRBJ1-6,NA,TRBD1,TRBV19,CASSPGTGGAEGSPLHF,TGTGCCAGTAGTCCCGGGACAGGGGGCGCAGAAGGGTCACCCCTCCACTTT
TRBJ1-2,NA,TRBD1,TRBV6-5,CASSFPGQGAGGYTF,TGTGCCAGCAGTTTCCCCGGACAGGGCGCGGGGGGCTACACCTTC
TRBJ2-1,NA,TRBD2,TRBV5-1,CASSLAGGTYNEQFF,TGCGCCAGCAGCCTAGCGGGGGGAACCTACAATGAGCAGTTCTTC
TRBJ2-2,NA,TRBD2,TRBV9,CASSPDPLAGVGTGELFF,TGTGCCAGCAGCCCTGACCCCCTAGCGGGGGTAGGAACCGGGGAGCTGTTTTTT
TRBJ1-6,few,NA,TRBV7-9,CASSLYQANSPLHF,TGTGCCAGCAGCTTATACCAGGCCAATTCACCCCTCCACTTT
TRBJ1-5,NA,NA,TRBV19,CATGGRGQPQHF,TGTGCAACCGGGGGGCGCGGGCAGCCCCAGCATTTT
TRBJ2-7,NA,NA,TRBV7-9,CASSSTYEQYF,TGTGCCAGCAGTTCTACCTACGAGCAGTACTTC
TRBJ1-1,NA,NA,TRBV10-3,CAISGGGTEAFF,TGTGCCATCAGTGGAGGGGGCACTGAAGCTTTCTTT
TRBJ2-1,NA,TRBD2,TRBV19,CASGWGGNEQFF,TGTGCCAGTGGGTGGGGGGGCAATGAGCAGTTCTTC
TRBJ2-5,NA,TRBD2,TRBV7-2,CASSLSIAGGPAQYF,TGTGCCAGCAGCCTCTCTATAGCGGGGGGGCCGGCCCAGTACTTC
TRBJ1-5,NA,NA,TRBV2,CASGQAPNQPQHF,TGTGCCAGCGGCCAGGCCCCGAATCAGCCCCAGCATTTT
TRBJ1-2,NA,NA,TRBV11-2,CASSLQGVNYGYTF,TGTGCCAGCAGCCTTCAAGGAGTTAACTATGGCTACACCTTC
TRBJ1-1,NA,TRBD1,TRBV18,CASSPNRQGPTEAFF,TGTGCCAGCTCACCAAACAGACAGGGGCCCACTGAAGCTTTCTTT
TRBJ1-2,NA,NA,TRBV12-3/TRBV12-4,CASSLVAGGGYTF,TGTGCCAGCAGTTTAGTGGCAGGAGGTGGCTACACCTTC
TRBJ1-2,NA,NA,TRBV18,CASSPGLNYGYTF,TGTGCCAGCTCACCCGGGTTGAACTATGGCTACACCTTC
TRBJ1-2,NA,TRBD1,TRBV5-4,CASSRSPDRGYYGYTF,TGTGCCAGCAGCCGATCCCCGGACAGGGGGTACTATGGCTACACCTTC
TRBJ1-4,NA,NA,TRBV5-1,CASSLDRSTNEKLFF,TGCGCCAGCAGCCTCGACAGGTCAACTAATGAAAAACTGTTTTTT